The 27 T cell receptor beta chains reported below all come from one sample, sequenced in a study of blood T cell repertoires in COVID-19. The assay was immunoSEQ multiplex PCR, and TCRdb's table has in-frame clones only and misses some. The sample records some 520,000 clones, roughly 89% being singletons. The sequencing sample was made of peripheral blood. The origin of the receptors is a man between 18 and 29 years old with COVID-19, enrolled during active disease.

This clone was recorded once. This chain links TRBV18 with TRBJ2-6; D is perhaps TRBD1 (5 bases). The CDR3 consists of 18 residues. V lost 3 bases and J 0 bases, leaving 15 bases between the germline ends. Germline-derived CDR1 and CDR2 are KGHSH and LQKENI. CDR3: CASSPLPGPHSGANVLTF. In nucleotides, the CDR3 is TGTGCCAGCTCACCTCTCCCAGGGCCGCACTCTGGGGCCAACGTCCTGACTTTC.

The V and J genes are TRBV21-1 and TRBJ2-5; the D segment call TRBD2 is taken from the table without a DNA check. TRBV21-1 is a recognized pseudogene. This CDR3 has 16 amino acids. The CDR3: CASSTIGEAEQETQYF. The CDR3 coding sequence is TGTGCCAGCAGCACCATAGGGGAGGCCGAGCAAGAGACCCAGTACTTC.

This clone was recorded a few times. The rearrangement links TRBV12-5 to TRBJ2-1; TRBD1 matches 8 bases. Germline CDR1 reads LGHNT; CDR2 reads FRNRAP. The length of the CDR3 is 14 residues. V gave up 5 bases and J gave up 8 bases; unmatched junction bases: 8. Here the CDR3 DNA reads TGTGCTAGTGGTCCAGGGGACAGGACCGATGAGCAGTTCTTC. It specifies CASGPGDRTDEQFF.

This clone has a single count. The rearrangement links TRBV15 to TRBJ2-1, with D possibly matching TRBD2 (6 bases). The CDR3 is 14 amino acids. Trimming stripped 0 bases from V and 10 bases from J, with 13 bases between. The germline V gene encodes CDR1 LNHNV and CDR2 YYDKDF (reference sequence). The CDR3 sequence is CATSRDLGAGEQFF. CDR3 nucleotide sequence: TGTGCCACCAGCAGAGATTTAGGCGCGGGGGAGCAGTTCTTC.

The chain carries TRBV5-1 and TRBJ2-5; TRBD1 is a possible D gene (5 bases). The V gene's germline CDR1 is SGHRS and CDR2 YFSETQ. V lost 0 bases to trimming and J lost 4 bases, with 10 bases between them. The CDR3 runs 14 residues. Here the CDR3 DNA reads TGCGCCAGCAGCTTGGAGGCTAGGGGAGAGACCCAGTACTTC. It is translated as CASSLEARGETQYF.

The chain carries TRBV3-1 (or the pseudogene TRBV3-2) and TRBJ2-2; weak D call: TRBD1 (6 bases). This CDR3 has 16 amino acids. Trimming cost V 1 base and J 2 bases, with 11 bases left between them. In germline, CDR1 is LGHDT, CDR2 YNNKEL (reference sequence). CDR3 in amino acids: CASSQVGGHNTGELFF. The CDR3 DNA follows: TGTGCCAGCAGCCAAGTAGGGGGACATAACACCGGGGAGCTGTTTTTT.

The V gene is TRBV6-5, the J gene TRBJ1-2; TRBD1 might be the D (6 bases). The length of the CDR3 is 13 residues. V lost 7 bases, J lost 4 bases, and 13 bases lay in between. From germline, CDR1 is MNHEY and CDR2 SVGAGI. The CDR3 spells CASKLPTGYGYTF. CDR3 sequence (DNA): TGTGCCAGCAAACTTCCGACAGGCTATGGCTACACCTTC.

The rearrangement uses TRBV24-1 and TRBJ2-3, with D unresolved. V gave up 3 bases and J gave up 4 bases, with 10 bases separating them. Germline V lookup: CDR1 KGHDR, CDR2 SFDVKD. This CDR3 has 14 amino acids. CDR3 coding DNA: TGTGCCACCAGTGATCGGGTGAGTTCAGATACGCAGTATTTT. This encodes CATSDRVSSDTQYF.

This clone was seen a handful of times. The chain uses TRBV28 and TRBJ2-7, with 7 bases lining up with TRBD1. The CDR3 consists of 14 residues. After removal of 5 bases from V and 1 base from J, the junction contained 5 bases not matched to a gene. The germline CDR1 and CDR2 sequences are MDHEN and SYDVKM. The CDR3 DNA reads TGTGCCAGCAGTCCTCCGGACAGGTCCTACGAGCAGTACTTC. Its translation is CASSPPDRSYEQYF. Filled out from reference TRBV28 and TRBJ2-7, the complete variable domain reads DVKVTQSSRYLVKRTGEKVFLECVQDMDHENMFWYRQDPGLGLRLIYFSYDVKMKEKGDIPEGYSVSREKKERFSLILESASTNQTSMYLCASSPPDRSYEQYFGPGTRLTVT.

The chain carries TRBV5-1 and TRBJ2-5, with 10 bases that match TRBD1. The length of the CDR3 is 18 residues. The germline V gene has CDR1 SGHRS and CDR2 YFSETQ. V shed 3 bases and J 5 bases; nucleotides not matched to a gene: 16. The CDR3 sequence is CASSYRPRQGAGLETQYF. The DNA of the CDR3 is TGCGCCAGCAGCTACCGACCCAGACAGGGGGCCGGTTTGGAGACCCAGTACTTC.

This chain's CDR3 is CASSLGTSGQETQYF. CDR3 nucleotides: TGTGCCAGCAGCCTCGGGACTAGCGGGCAAGAGACCCAGTACTTC. This chain connects TRBV21-1 to TRBJ2-5; no check of the table's D call, TRBD2, against the DNA was made. TRBV21-1 is a pseudogene locus. The CDR3 contains 15 residues.

The CDR3 DNA is TGTGCCAGCAGCCCCAACAGGGGACTTACCTACGAGCAGTACTTC. Translated: CASSPNRGLTYEQYF. This chain links TRBV7-3 with TRBJ2-7; the D gene is possibly TRBD1 (7 bases). From germline, CDR1 is SGHTA and CDR2 FQGTGA. The CDR3 is 15 residues long. V was shortened by 5 bases and J by 2 bases, with 16 bases between the two germline ends.

This sequence joins TRBV28 and TRBJ2-6, with TRBD2 as a possible D gene (5 bases). This CDR3 contains 15 residues. Germline loops: CDR1 MDHEN, CDR2 SYDVKM. V was shortened by 1 base and J by 1 base, with 5 bases between the two germline ends. The CDR3 protein is CASSLSGSGANVLTF. The CDR3 DNA is TGTGCCAGCAGTTTATCGGGGTCTGGGGCCAACGTCCTGACTTTC.

The rearrangement links TRBV4-2 to TRBJ1-1; tentative D call: TRBD1 (5 bases). V gave up 4 bases and J gave up 4 bases, with 13 bases separating them. Germline CDR1 LGHNA, CDR2 YNFKEQ. This CDR3 is built from 14 residues. In nucleotides, the CDR3 is TGTGCCAGCAGCCCTCGTTTAGGGGTCACTGAAGCTTTCTTT. Translating it yields CASSPRLGVTEAFF.

This chain links TRBV7-8 with TRBJ1-1; D is undetermined. Trimming cost V 3 bases and J 6 bases, with 11 bases left between them. CDR1 is SGHVS and CDR2 is FQNEAQ in the germline V gene. The CDR3 covers 13 residues. The CDR3 region has the DNA TGTGCCAGCAGCTTTAACAAGATCTCTGAAGCTTTCTTT. Translated: CASSFNKISEAFF.

The genes are TRBV24-1 and TRBJ2-2, with 8 bases matching TRBD2. The CDR3 has 17 amino acids. The V gene's germline CDR1 is KGHDR and CDR2 SFDVKD. V was pared by 3 bases and J by 1 base, with 6 bases of the junction left unmatched. This CDR3 reads CATSDPPSGWNTGELFF. CDR3 nucleotides: TGTGCCACCAGTGATCCCCCTAGCGGGTGGAACACCGGGGAGCTGTTTTTT.

V usage is TRBV7-9 and J usage is TRBJ1-1; possibly TRBD1 for D (5 bases). Per the germline V gene, CDR1 is SEHNR and CDR2 is FQNEAQ (reference sequence). This CDR3 spans 14 amino acids. The V end was cut by 5 bases, the J end by 1 base, with 11 bases between. DNA of the CDR3: TGTGCCAGCAGCGAGACGGGGGGGAACACTGAAGCTTTCTTT. Its translation is CASSETGGNTEAFF.

V gene TRBV7-8 combines with J gene TRBJ2-1; the D gene is possibly TRBD2 (6 bases). The V gene's germline CDR1 is SGHVS and CDR2 FQNEAQ. CDR3 length: 14 residues. V was shortened by 2 bases and J by 6 bases, with 11 bases between the two germline ends. CDR3 sequence reads: CASSLSELANEQFF. CDR3 DNA sequence: TGTGCCAGCAGCTTATCCGAACTAGCCAATGAGCAGTTCTTC.

This rearrangement joins TRBV14 to TRBJ1-2; a possible D gene is TRBD1 (6 bases). Looked up from germline, CDR1 is SGHDN and CDR2 is FVKESK. Trimming left V 2 bases short and J 8 bases short, with 15 bases between. CDR3 length: 14 amino acids. This CDR3 is CASSQIQGGKGYTF. In DNA, the CDR3 is TGTGCCAGCAGCCAAATACAGGGTGGCAAGGGCTACACCTTC.

The CDR3 region is CASSAQQGRETQYF. CDR3 coding DNA: TGTGCCAGCAGCGCCCAACAGGGGCGGGAGACCCAGTACTTC. The chain employs TRBV9 and TRBJ2-5; TRBD1 aligns across 7 bases. V was clipped by 3 bases and J by 5 bases; unmatched bases: 7. CDR1 and CDR2 (germline): SGDLS, YYNGEE. This CDR3 has 14 amino acids.

In its sample, this clone was seen a few times. V is TRBV10-1 and J is TRBJ1-1; D call uncertain. The CDR3 is made up of 13 amino acids. V was clipped by 0 bases and J by 10 bases, with 12 bases between them. Germline CDR1 and CDR2: WNHNN and SYGVQD (reference sequence). The CDR3 coding sequence is TGCGCCAGCAGTGAGTCGACGGGTTCCCGAGCTTTCTTT. Translation: CASSESTGSRAFF.

The chain recombines TRBV18 with TRBJ1-2, with 9 bases lining up with TRBD1. From germline, CDR1 is KGHSH and CDR2 LQKENI. The CDR3 has 15 amino acids. After removal of 2 bases from V and 7 bases from J, the junction contained 8 bases not matched to a gene. The CDR3 bases are TGTGCCAGCTCACCAAGTGGTGACAGGGGGAGTGGCTACACCTTC. It is translated as CASSPSGDRGSGYTF.

As for this clone: The same CDR3 also results from other DNA sequences found in this sample. This sequence joins TRBV5-1 and TRBJ1-1, with 7 bases aligning to TRBD1. Trimming removed 0 bases from V and 5 bases from J; junction bases left unmatched: 4. The CDR3 consists of 14 residues. CDR1 SGHRS and CDR2 YFSETQ come from the germline V gene. CDR3 in amino acids: CASSLGQGVTEAFF. For the CDR3, the DNA is TGCGCCAGCAGCTTGGGGCAGGGGGTGACTGAAGCTTTCTTT.

Here the CDR3 reads CASSYRGPTDTQYF. The CDR3 DNA follows: TGTGCCAGCAGTTATAGGGGGCCCACAGATACGCAGTATTTT. V is TRBV6-5 and J is TRBJ2-3; 7 nucleotides match TRBD1. The germline gives CDR1 MNHEY, CDR2 SVGAGI. Losses at the gene ends were 3 bases for V and 2 bases for J; bases not matched to a gene: 2. CDR3 length equals 14 residues.

This chain joins TRBV3-1 (or the pseudogene TRBV3-2) and TRBJ2-2; D is unresolved. The CDR3 consists of 17 residues. V lost 0 bases to trimming and J lost 1 base, with 12 bases between them. Germline V gives CDR1 LGHDT, CDR2 YNNKEL (reference sequence). Written as DNA, the CDR3 is TGTGCCAGCAGCCAAGACCACGGAGTTCGGAACACCGGGGAGCTGTTTTTT. Amino acids: CASSQDHGVRNTGELFF.

The chain joins TRBV11-1 to TRBJ2-7; 7 bases are shared with TRBD1. This CDR3 has 13 residues. Germline CDR1 is SGHAT and CDR2 is FQDESV (reference sequence). The V and J ends lost 2 bases and 3 bases, in that order; junction bases with no gene match: 1. CDR3 nucleotide sequence: TGTGCCAGCAGCTTAAACAGGGGCTACGAGCAGTACTTC. It specifies CASSLNRGYEQYF.

This clone was seen more than once but under ten times. This sequence joins TRBV11-2 and TRBJ2-2; the D is unclear. CDR1 and CDR2 (germline): SGHAT, FQNNGV. The ends were cut back, 1 base at V and 2 bases at J, with 8 bases in the middle. The CDR3 extends over 15 amino acids. CDR3 protein: CASSLVAANTGELFF. CDR3 in DNA: TGTGCCAGCAGCTTAGTTGCGGCCAACACCGGGGAGCTGTTTTTT.